This T cell receptor (beta chain) was captured in a study of T-cell memory formation after mild COVID-19. General observations from the study: There were some responding clones in pre-infection memory, which suggested that cross-reactive memory had joined. Contracting CD4+ clones lay largely in CM and EM, with CD8+ ones residing in EMRA. The authors did not confirm SARS-CoV-2 specificity of second-wave clones peaking day 37.

One entry per CDR3 protein, called by TCRdb with MiXCR from the 5' RACE reads. The sample contains 350,000 to 550,000 distinct CDR3 sequences, 15% to 20% of which appear only once. About this clonotype itself: Its antigen is not identified.

Trimming took 6 bases from V and 6 from J; bases not matched to a gene: 6. CDR3 length equals 13 residues. The receptor was derived from a man aged 18 to 30 who had mild COVID-19 (a few samples of this study predate the infection). Cell type and time point are not known. Sequencing used PBMCs or a T cell subset sorted from them (not recorded which). This chain uses TRBV12-3 or TRBV12-4 with TRBJ1-1, with 8 bases that match TRBD1. CDR3 sequence: CASSWTGSAEAFF. The CDR3, as DNA: TGTGCCAGCAGCTGGACAGGGAGTGCTGAAGCTTTCTTT.